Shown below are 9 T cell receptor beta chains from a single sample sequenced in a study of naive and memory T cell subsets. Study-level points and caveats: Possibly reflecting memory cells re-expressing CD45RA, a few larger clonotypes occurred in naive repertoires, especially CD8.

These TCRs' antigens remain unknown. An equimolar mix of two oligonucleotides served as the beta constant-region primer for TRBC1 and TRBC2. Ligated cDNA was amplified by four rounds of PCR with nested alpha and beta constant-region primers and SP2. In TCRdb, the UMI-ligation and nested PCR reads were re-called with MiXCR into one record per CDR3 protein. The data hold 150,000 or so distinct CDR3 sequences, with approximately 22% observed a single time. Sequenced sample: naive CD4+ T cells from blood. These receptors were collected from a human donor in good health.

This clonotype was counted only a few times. CDR3 loop: CSARTSGNSYEQYF. In nucleotides, the CDR3 is TGCAGTGCCCGGACTAGCGGAAACTCCTACGAGCAGTACTTC. J is TRBJ2-7 and V is TRBV20-1; 10 bases match TRBD2. The CDR3 sequence is 14 residues long. Losses at the gene ends were 6 bases for V and 0 bases for J; bases not matched to a gene: 5. In germline, CDR1 is DFQATT, CDR2 SNEGSKA (reference sequence).

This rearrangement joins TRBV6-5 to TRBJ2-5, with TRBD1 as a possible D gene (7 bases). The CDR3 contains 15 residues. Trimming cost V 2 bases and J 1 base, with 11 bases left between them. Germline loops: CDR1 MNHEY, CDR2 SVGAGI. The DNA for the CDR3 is TGTGCCAGCAGTTACCGCGGGACAGCCCAAGAGACCCAGTACTTC. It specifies CASSYRGTAQETQYF.

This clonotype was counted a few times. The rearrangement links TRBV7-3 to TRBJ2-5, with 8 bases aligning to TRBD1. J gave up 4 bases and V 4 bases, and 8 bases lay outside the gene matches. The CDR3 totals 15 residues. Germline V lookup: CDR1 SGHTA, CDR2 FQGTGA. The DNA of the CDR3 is TGTGCCAGCAGCTCCGGACAGGGATCCTTAGAGACCCAGTACTTC. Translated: CASSSGQGSLETQYF.

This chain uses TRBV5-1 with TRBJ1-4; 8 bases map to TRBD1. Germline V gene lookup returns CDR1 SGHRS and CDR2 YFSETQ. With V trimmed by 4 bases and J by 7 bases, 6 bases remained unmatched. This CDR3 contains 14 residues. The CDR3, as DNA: TGCGCCAGCAGCCTACGACAGGGGAGTGAAAAACTGTTTTTT. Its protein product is CASSLRQGSEKLFF.

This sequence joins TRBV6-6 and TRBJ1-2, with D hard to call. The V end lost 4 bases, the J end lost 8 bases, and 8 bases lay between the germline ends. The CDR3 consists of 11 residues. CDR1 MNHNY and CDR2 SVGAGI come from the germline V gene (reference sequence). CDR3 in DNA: TGTGCCAGCAGTTCCGAACTGGGCTACACCTTC. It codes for CASSSELGYTF.

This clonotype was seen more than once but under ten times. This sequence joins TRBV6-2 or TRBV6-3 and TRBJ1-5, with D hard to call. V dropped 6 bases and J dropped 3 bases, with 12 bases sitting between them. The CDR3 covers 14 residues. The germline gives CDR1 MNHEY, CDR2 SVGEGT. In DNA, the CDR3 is TGTGCCAGCAGCTCGCCGGGGTCCAATCAGCCCCAGCATTTT. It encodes CASSSPGSNQPQHF.

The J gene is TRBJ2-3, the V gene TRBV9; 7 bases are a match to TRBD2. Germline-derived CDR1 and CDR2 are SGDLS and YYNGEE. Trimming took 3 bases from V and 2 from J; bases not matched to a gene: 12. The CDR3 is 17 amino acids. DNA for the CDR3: TGTGCCAGCAGCGGGGTCCTAGCGGCGAGAGTCACAGATACGCAGTATTTT. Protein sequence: CASSGVLAARVTDTQYF.

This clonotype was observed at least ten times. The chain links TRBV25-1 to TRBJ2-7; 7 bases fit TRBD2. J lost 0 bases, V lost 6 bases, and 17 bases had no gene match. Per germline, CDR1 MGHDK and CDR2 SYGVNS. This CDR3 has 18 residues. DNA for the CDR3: TGTGCCAGCAGCCCCATGGGGCTAGCGGAAATCAACTCCTACGAGCAGTACTTC. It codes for CASSPMGLAEINSYEQYF.

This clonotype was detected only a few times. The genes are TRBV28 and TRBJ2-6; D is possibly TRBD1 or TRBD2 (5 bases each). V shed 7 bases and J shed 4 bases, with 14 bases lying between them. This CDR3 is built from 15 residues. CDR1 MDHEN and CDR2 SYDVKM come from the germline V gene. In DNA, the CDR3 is TGTGCCAGCACCTTCTTCGGGACCGGGGCCAACGTCCTGACTTTC. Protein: CASTFFGTGANVLTF.